The 18 T cell receptor beta chains presented below share a single source sample, sequenced in a study of blood T cell repertoires in COVID-19. Clones were sequenced by immunoSEQ multiplex PCR, and TCRdb holds only the in-frame ones, with some missing. Of under 500,000 clones listed, roughly 91% are singletons. Sequenced material: peripheral blood. These receptors were taken from a woman in her 30s with acute or convalescent COVID-19.

The V and J genes are TRBV29-1 and TRBJ2-7; no reliable D call. The CDR3 has 13 residues. Germline CDR1 SQVTM, CDR2 ANQGSEA. V lost 2 bases to trimming and J lost 3 bases, with 11 bases between them. The CDR3 region has the DNA TGCAGCGTTGAACTAAAGCCCGACTACGAGCAGTACTTC. Its protein is CSVELKPDYEQYF.

V and J are TRBV2 and TRBJ2-1; 12 bases align to TRBD2. This CDR3 contains 16 residues. The V gene's germline CDR1 is SNHLY and CDR2 FYNNEI. Trimming took 8 bases from V and 4 from J; bases not matched to a gene: 9. Here the CDR3 reads CASGRLAGANYNEQFF. CDR3 in DNA: TGTGCCAGCGGGCGACTAGCGGGGGCGAATTACAATGAGCAGTTCTTC.

The chain uses TRBV20-1 and TRBJ1-1; D call uncertain. Germline V lookup: CDR1 DFQATT, CDR2 SNEGSKA (reference sequence). The CDR3 extends over 11 amino acids. The V gene lost 4 bases and the J gene lost 3 bases, with 6 bases spanning the gap. The CDR3 DNA reads as TGCAGTGCTACCGGGGACACTGAAGCTTTCTTT. This translates into CSATGDTEAFF.

The rearrangement links TRBV10-2 to TRBJ2-2; 7 nucleotides agree with TRBD1. The junction had 8 bases not matched to a gene; V was cut back by 6 bases and J by 4 bases. The germline V gene encodes CDR1 WSHSY and CDR2 SAAADI. This CDR3 contains 15 residues. The DNA of the CDR3 is TGCGCCAGCAGCTTACGACAGGGTGGCACCGGGGAGCTGTTTTTT. Translation: CASSLRQGGTGELFF.

The V and J genes are TRBV2 and TRBJ1-4; 7 bases are a match to TRBD1. V lost 4 bases, J lost 8 bases, and 7 bases stayed unmatched. This CDR3 has 14 amino acids. The germline gives CDR1 SNHLY, CDR2 FYNNEI. The CDR3 here is CASSAQGSEEKLFF. In DNA, the CDR3 is TGTGCCAGCAGTGCACAGGGGAGTGAAGAAAAACTGTTTTTT.

The chain is built from TRBV27 and TRBJ1-6; TRBD1 might be the D (5 bases). V was shortened by 1 base and J by 8 bases, with 15 bases between the two germline ends. CDR1 is MNHEY and CDR2 is SMNVEV in the germline V gene (reference sequence). The CDR3 is made up of 16 amino acids. The CDR3 DNA follows: TGTGCCAGCAGTTTATTGAACAGGCGACGCGATTCACCCCTCCACTTT. Its protein is CASSLLNRRRDSPLHF.

The CDR3 spells CASRRRQNTEAFF. The CDR3 region has the DNA TGTGCCAGTAGGAGACGACAGAACACTGAAGCTTTCTTT. The chain carries TRBV19 and TRBJ1-1; D unresolved. The CDR3 is made up of 13 amino acids. CDR1 and CDR2 (germline): LNHDA, SQIVND (reference sequence). V lost 6 bases and J lost 1, with 9 bases in between. Full variable domain (rest looked up from reference TRBV19 and TRBJ1-1): DGGITQSPKYLFRKEGQNVTLSCEQNLNHDAMYWYRQDPGQGLRLIYYSQIVNDFQKGDIAEGYSVSREKKESFPLTVTSAQKNPTAFYLCASRRRQNTEAFFGQGTRLTVV.

Written as DNA, the CDR3 is TGTGCCAGCAGCCAAGCTATACCGGGACAGGGGGATCAGCCCCAGCATTTT. Amino acid sequence: CASSQAIPGQGDQPQHF. The chain combines TRBV3-1 (or the pseudogene TRBV3-2) with TRBJ1-5, with 11 bases fitting TRBD1. Germline loops: CDR1 LGHDT, CDR2 YNNKEL (reference sequence). The J segment lost 5 bases and the V segment lost 1 base, leaving 7 bases of the junction unmatched. CDR3 length equals 17 residues.

V usage is TRBV11-2 and J usage is TRBJ1-3, with a weak D call TRBD1 (5 bases). Deletions cut 5 bases from V and 0 bases from J, with 8 bases between. The CDR3 consists of 14 residues. Germline assignment: CDR1 SGHAT and CDR2 FQNNGV. The CDR3 region has the DNA TGTGCCAGCAGCCTGACAGCCTCTGGAAACACCATATATTTT. Amino acids: CASSLTASGNTIYF.

This clone appeared a few times. V gene TRBV7-2 combines with J gene TRBJ1-6; D unclear. Looked up from germline, CDR1 is SGHTA and CDR2 is FQGNSA. Deletions cut 4 bases from V and 0 bases from J, with 10 bases between. The CDR3 extends over 16 amino acids. The CDR3 sequence is CASSSSTSSYNSPLHF. CDR3 coding DNA: TGTGCCAGCAGCTCCTCCACAAGCTCCTATAATTCACCCCTCCACTTT.

The rearrangement uses TRBV7-3 and TRBJ2-6; 8 bases map to TRBD2. After removal of 2 bases from V and 0 bases from J, the junction contained 3 bases not matched to a gene. The CDR3 is 17 amino acids. Germline-derived CDR1 and CDR2 are SGHTA and FQGTGA. CDR3 sequence reads: CASSLAGGISGANVLTF. The CDR3 DNA reads as TGTGCCAGCAGCTTAGCGGGGGGCATCTCTGGGGCCAACGTCCTGACTTTC.

The rearrangement joins TRBV27 to TRBJ2-6; D call uncertain. The CDR3 loop spans 13 amino acids. Germline V gives CDR1 MNHEY, CDR2 SMNVEV (reference sequence). Deletions cut 9 bases from V and 2 bases from J, with 8 bases between. In DNA form, the CDR3 reads TGTGCCAGAACAGCTGCTGGGGCCAACGTCCTGACTTTC. Translating gives CARTAAGANVLTF.

The V call is TRBV30, the J call TRBJ1-3, with TRBD1 identical over 10 bases. Germline CDR1 reads GTSNPN; CDR2 reads SVGIG (reference sequence). Trimming at V came to 4 bases and at J to 2 bases, leaving 5 bases not matched to a gene. The CDR3 totals 15 residues. The CDR3 DNA reads TGTGCCTGGAACGCCGACAGGGGGCCTGGAAACACCATATATTTT. It encodes CAWNADRGPGNTIYF.

Only one count was recorded for this clone. One end of the junction varies from germline; a read error may be responsible. The chain combines TRBV4-1 with TRBJ1-2; 9 bases map to TRBD1. Germline assignment: CDR1 MGHRA and CDR2 YSYEKL. The CDR3 has 14 amino acids. CDR3 coding DNA: TGCACCAGCAGCCAAGAAACACAGGGGGCTGGCTACACCTTC. This encodes CTSSQETQGAGYTF.

The chain has TRBV2 and TRBJ2-2; D unresolved. CDR3 length: 14 residues. V was pared by 4 bases and J by 0 bases, with 6 bases between. Germline CDR1 and CDR2: SNHLY and FYNNEI. The CDR3 here is CASSGRPNTGELFF. The CDR3 nucleotides read TGTGCCAGCAGTGGCAGGCCGAACACCGGGGAGCTGTTTTTT.

The V call is TRBV5-4, the J call TRBJ2-7; D is possibly TRBD1 (6 bases). CDR1 and CDR2 from the germline V gene are SGHNT and YYREEE (reference sequence). Between the trimmed V and J ends, which lost 2 bases and 6 bases, there was a span of 18 bases. The CDR3 consists of 15 residues. CDR3 DNA: TGTGCCAGCAGCTTCGAGGACCGGGACACGCTCGAGCAGTACTTC. Amino acid sequence: CASSFEDRDTLEQYF.

This chain uses TRBV27 with TRBJ1-4; 10 bases fit TRBD1. CDR1 MNHEY and CDR2 SMNVEV come from the germline V gene (reference sequence). After removal of 11 bases from V and 6 bases from J, the junction contained 6 bases not matched to a gene. The CDR3 sequence is 13 residues long. The CDR3 protein is CAAGTGVHEKLFF. The CDR3 DNA reads TGTGCCGCCGGGACAGGGGTGCATGAAAAACTGTTTTTT.

V and J are TRBV2 and TRBJ2-7; D might be TRBD2 (6 bases). The V end lost 6 bases, the J end lost 3 bases, and 18 bases lay between the germline ends. The germline gives CDR1 SNHLY, CDR2 FYNNEI. The CDR3 length is 15 residues. CDR3 sequence reads: CASRRGDGGSYEQYF. DNA of the CDR3: TGTGCCAGCAGACGCGGGGACGGGGGAAGCTACGAGCAGTACTTC.